Listed here is a single T cell receptor beta chain. What antigen it recognizes has not been identified. Per-nucleotide qualities are absent, and no much larger clonotype sits a single base away. This entry comes from a study of cytomegalovirus exposure and HLA in healthy donors (dated by TCRdb to about 2017). In the study overall: According to an earlier analysis of a few hundred of the donors, some 180 million T cells yielded 120 million or so unique TCR beta sequences and about 300 Gb of sequence data. An early release covering 500 to 750 HLA-typed donors comprised 250 to 350 gigabases of sequencing data and 85 million or so unique TCR sequences. Of the roughly 420 genotyped donors, approximately 80% were placed in the genetic ancestry cluster associated with self-reported Caucasian donors. The study aimed to test whether signatures of past pathogen exposure could be identified by cataloging public T cell receptors. The study profiled the T cell repertoires of hundreds of subjects by immunosequencing and related them to cytomegalovirus serostatus. Along with the roughly 610-subject first cohort, a separate validation cohort of 120 different subjects was used. To predict cytomegalovirus infection status, the study combined high-throughput TCR immunosequencing, statistical association of individual TCRs with disease status, and machine learning. In a later analysis, previously published TCR beta repertoires from 666 donors were re-analyzed and high-resolution HLA genotyping was added so that TCR occurrence patterns could be studied. Rather than drawing on any new phenotypic data, the later analysis identified candidate immune exposures from TCR beta sequences and the way those sequences occurred across donors. To decide whether each TCR beta V gene segment behaved as functional or pseudogenic, an earlier analysis of 587 of the donors relied on high-throughput TCR beta sequencing. Donor age, sex, ethnicity and CMV serostatus were compiled alongside the repertoire data. In a later genetic analysis, genome-wide SNP genotypes for about 55% of the roughly 700 donors were used, and that subset was treated as a discovery cohort. Every repertoire in the discovery cohort had been generated on one and the same sequencing platform. Both class I and class II loci were covered by HLA typing, at four-digit resolution. Typing coverage varied by locus: roughly 620-640 donors for A, B, C, DRB1 and DQB1; 522 for DQA1; more than 600 for DPA1; 450 to 480 for DPB1. Five DR-DQ haplotypes were treated as single units for association and clustering because of strong linkage in the cohort. Among 300 to 500 genotyped donors of the cohort, an average of roughly 230,000 unique TCR beta nucleotide sequences was sequenced per donor, of which about 18% were non-productive.

The cohort comprised under 700 healthy bone marrow donors. Cohort members were all nominally healthy when sampled, although unrecorded immune exposures were likely present. Of the 666 cohort members, just under 300 had a positive CMV serostatus and about 350 had a negative one, while no CMV serostatus was recorded for the donor. A peripheral blood sample was provided by each donor, and peripheral blood mononuclear cells were used for TCR beta sequencing. The Qiagen DNeasy Blood Extraction Kit was used to extract genomic DNA from the blood cell samples. The receptor library was made with the immunoSEQ multiplex PCR assay. A mixture of 60 forward primers for TCR Vbeta segments and 13 reverse primers for TCR Jbeta segments was used in the multiplex PCR. A multiplex PCR assay on genomic DNA amplified the CDR3 region of rearranged TCR beta genes. Amplified TCR beta libraries were sequenced as 87-base-pair reads on the Illumina HiSeq System. Concerning the study's data processing: A later analysis tallied roughly 78 million unique TCR beta chains across the 650 to 750 repertoires, and around 10 million of those chains were shared by two or more donors. Raw reads were error-corrected and collapsed into unique sequences with a nearest-neighbor algorithm that merged closely related sequences to remove PCR and sequencing errors. Alignment of CDR3 sequences to IMGT reference sequences was used to assign V, D and J gene segments. For a sequence to be retained, a match of at least six nucleotides to both a V gene segment and a J gene segment was required. Rearrangements were classified as productive when the CDR3 lacked stop codons and remained in frame with V and J, and all other rearrangements were classified as non-productive. Following IMGT convention, CDR3 was defined as the stretch from the second conserved V-encoded cysteine up to the conserved J-encoded phenylalanine. In an earlier analysis of 587 of the donors, sequences lacking an unambiguous match to a single V gene segment were excluded. An earlier analysis of a few hundred of the donors classified V segments as functional when productive rearrangements were above 56.7% and as segregating when the standard deviation between donors was above 5%. A statistical classification framework was developed to diagnose cytomegalovirus status using the catalog of TCR beta chain sequences. V and J gene assignment, in a later analysis, came from comparing TCR nucleotide sequences with IMGT/GENE-DB human TR gene sequences. The TCRdist pipeline was used in a later analysis to assign CDR3 sequences and most-parsimonious VDJ recombination scenarios. In a later analysis, each TCR beta chain was defined by its CDR3 amino acid sequence together with its V-gene family, and reads lacking a unique V-gene family were excluded. In a later analysis, approximately 590 highly shared, low-generation-probability nucleotide sequences were removed to address suspected cross-contamination and a sequencing artifact. In a later analysis, a clonal expansion index was calculated for each public chain from normalized within-repertoire ranks of inferred template counts. In a later analysis, generation probabilities were computed with a VDJ recombination model fitted to out-of-frame rearrangements, and the resulting probabilities were checked against IGoR. A later analysis scored TCR-TCR, TCR-HLA and TCR-CMV co-occurrence with hypergeometric tests, applying a repertoire-size bias correction to TCR pairs. To estimate false discovery rates, a later analysis permuted the HLA or CMV assignments 20 times. In a later analysis, co-occurring TCRs were grouped using DBSCAN, and TCRdist sequence similarity was added for clustering within HLA-allele-positive subsets. Repertoires with fewer than 30,000 or more than 120,000 public chains, plus five repertoires with anomalous nucleotide sharing, were excluded from co-occurrence clustering. As stored in TCRdb, this immuneACCESS dataset retains in-frame rearrangements with V and J assigned. A fraction of the clones does not appear; measured against another copy, unresolved V genes explain less than half of the discrepancy, and the remainder lacks a known reason. That table supplies the V and J calls and clone size; D and trimming were determined from the DNA. For this sample the table gives 68,000 or so clones, of which approximately 78% were detected only once. Of the sample, 5% to 8.5% falls within the top ten clones.

Taken from the germline V gene (reference sequence), the CDR1 and CDR2 loops are MNHNY and SVGAGI. The CDR3 holds 11 amino acids from the cysteine to the phenylalanine. The DNA shown is the 33-base CDR3, in frame from base 1. A distance of 8 bases separates the germline ends of V and J, which lose 9 bases and 6 bases respectively. What the work shows at the level of the full study, not this receptor alone: Sequencing depth was assumed to be roughly uniform across donors in the presence/absence analyses, though that assumption may not hold. While some public TCRs were present in many individuals, most TCR sequences turned up only very rarely across donors. A later genetic analysis associated a missense DCLRE1C variant with V-gene and J-gene trimming of TCR beta chains, and an independent cohort replicated the association. The authors suggested that the approach could potentially be extended to other disease states and immunological phenotypes. According to a later genetic analysis, donors in an Asian-associated ancestry cluster had fewer N-insertions in productive TCRs than the roughly 700-donor mean. Correlated functional status among segregating V segments might be attributable to linkage disequilibrium, but an unknown experimental factor could not be ruled out. When HLA alleles, especially DR and DQ, strongly co-occurred, TCR associations were difficult to assign to individual alleles. At a false discovery rate of 0.05, a later analysis linked 16,000 or so TCR beta sequences to specific HLA alleles. A later analysis found that TCR association rates varied across HLA loci, with DRB1 alleles showing the most associated TCRs and HLA-C alleles the fewest. The sequencing pipeline was judged likely to have produced a cluster of highly shared sequence variants as a technical artifact. A few of the identified cytomegalovirus-associated TCR beta chains were confirmed in vitro to be specific for cytomegalovirus antigens. For the cohort, immune exposure information was limited to CMV serostatus. Because some donors lacked HLA typing at each locus, the association tests relied only on the typed subset. An earlier analysis of 587 of the donors showed that most TCR beta V segments appeared in productive rearrangements either about 90% or about 30% of the time, which broadly matched IMGT annotations. According to a later analysis, parvovirus B19, influenza, CMV and Epstein-Barr virus appeared linked to several top co-occurrence clusters. This cohort had only TCR beta chains sequenced, and the lack of alpha or paired-chain data limited which features could be detected. The study listed approximately 150 TCR beta chains as associated with cytomegalovirus. In a later analysis, HLA-associated TCR beta chains were found to be more clonally expanded and to have lower generation probabilities than equally common non-associated chains. Because the 87-base-pair reads could not distinguish some IMGT-functional V segments, including TRBV6-2 and TRBV6-3, those segments were excluded. The classifier was reported to diagnose cytomegalovirus status with high specificity and sensitivity in both the original and validation cohorts. Most CMV-associated TCR beta chains appeared to be HLA-restricted in a later analysis, and the HLA associations seemed to be driven largely by CMV exposure. Seventeen rarely observed V segments, including chromosome 9 orphons, were excluded from the earlier analysis of a few hundred of the donors because counts were too low. A further reported finding was that TCR beta sequences accurately predicted the HLA-A and HLA-B alleles for most subjects in the first cohort.

Recombination linked TRBV6-6 to TRBJ2-2, with TRBD2 as a weak D call on 5 bases. This clonotype was sampled from a human donor in good health. Sequences were obtained from PBMCs. The DNA sequence follows: TGTGCCAGTACGGGGTCCGGGGAGCTGTTTTTT. It translates to CASTGSGELFF.